What follows are 6 T cell receptor beta chains derived from one specimen sequenced in a study of identical twins. TCRdb re-called the 5' RACE reads through MiXCR, storing one row per CDR3 protein. The data hold nearly 650,000 distinct CDR3 sequences, with roughly 7.1% observed a single time. The same sample was also studied in work on yellow fever vaccine responses in identical twins.

Sequenced material: PBMCs. Receptor source: a woman younger than 30 in good health.

The rearrangement uses TRBV7-6 and TRBJ2-7; D is unresolved. Trimming shortened V by 5 bases and J by 0 bases, and 11 bases separated the two germline ends. Germline values: CDR1 SGHVS, CDR2 FNYEAQ. The CDR3 is 14 amino acids. CDR3 in DNA: TGTGCCAGCAGCCCGGACCGACCCTCCTACGAGCAGTACTTC. Translated, it gives CASSPDRPSYEQYF.

V is TRBV24-1 and J is TRBJ2-1; 10 nucleotides align to TRBD2. Losses at the gene ends were 9 bases for V and 3 bases for J; bases not matched to a gene: 7. This CDR3 spans 15 amino acids. CDR1 is KGHDR and CDR2 is SFDVKD in the germline V gene. CDR3 sequence reads: CATGRTSGDYNEQFF. CDR3 nucleotides: TGTGCCACCGGACGGACTAGCGGAGACTACAATGAGCAGTTCTTC.

This chain connects TRBV28 to TRBJ1-2, with 8 bases lining up with TRBD1. Germline loops: CDR1 MDHEN, CDR2 SYDVKM. The CDR3 runs 15 residues. With V trimmed by 6 bases and J by 4 bases, 10 bases remained unmatched. The CDR3 DNA follows: TGTGCCAGCAGCATTGCCGGGACAGGTTTCTATGGCTACACCTTC. This translates into CASSIAGTGFYGYTF.

CDR3 sequence reads: CASSLANWADAYEQYF. The CDR3 DNA is TGTGCCAGCAGCTTAGCGAATTGGGCGGATGCCTACGAGCAGTACTTC. This sequence joins TRBV7-9 and TRBJ2-7; D gene ambiguous. Germline CDR1 SEHNR, CDR2 FQNEAQ (reference sequence). This CDR3 has 16 amino acids. V lost 0 bases, J lost 2 bases, and 14 bases lay in between.

This clonotype has more than one count but fewer than ten. This chain joins TRBV11-2 and TRBJ1-2; D is uncertain. The CDR3 runs to 13 residues. Germline loops: CDR1 SGHAT, CDR2 FQNNGV. Trimming cost V 5 bases and J 7 bases, with 14 bases left between them. Written as DNA, the CDR3 is TGTGCCAGCAGCCCCGGGGTCAACAGTGGCTACACCTTC. Translating it yields CASSPGVNSGYTF.

The chain carries TRBV5-1 and TRBJ2-1, with D perhaps TRBD1 or TRBD2 (6 bases each). This CDR3 spans 15 amino acids. V lost 6 bases to trimming and J lost 0 bases, with 13 bases between them. From germline, CDR1 is SGHRS and CDR2 YFSETQ. The CDR3 DNA reads as TGCGCCAGCACCAAAGGGGGGTACTCCTACAATGAGCAGTTCTTC. Protein product: CASTKGGYSYNEQFF.